This T cell receptor beta chain came from a study of blood T cell repertoires in COVID-19. For the study at large: Samples came from the United States, Italy and Spain, spanning acute and convalescent COVID-19. PBMCs, B-cell-depleted T cells, or T cells were the source of the cDNA or gDNA that made up the material.

The V and J ends lost 1 base and 6 bases respectively, with 10 bases between them. CDR1 and CDR2 from the germline V gene are SGHRS and YFSETQ. The CDR3 totals 13 residues. Original methodology: Amplification from reference gene primers served as the basis for estimated nucleated cell counts. Clones were sequenced by immunoSEQ multiplex PCR, and TCRdb holds only the in-frame ones, with some missing. V and J calls and clone size are as listed in that table; D and trimming were resolved from the DNA. Here the sample spans around 130,000 clones, roughly 84% being singletons. The sample was peripheral blood. The receptor's source is a woman older than 75 with acute or convalescent COVID-19. The J gene is TRBJ1-2, the V gene TRBV5-1, with TRBD1 as a possible D gene (5 bases). The chain's CDR3 is CASSLPGSDGYTF. DNA for the CDR3: TGCGCCAGCAGCTTGCCAGGGTCTGATGGCTACACCTTC.